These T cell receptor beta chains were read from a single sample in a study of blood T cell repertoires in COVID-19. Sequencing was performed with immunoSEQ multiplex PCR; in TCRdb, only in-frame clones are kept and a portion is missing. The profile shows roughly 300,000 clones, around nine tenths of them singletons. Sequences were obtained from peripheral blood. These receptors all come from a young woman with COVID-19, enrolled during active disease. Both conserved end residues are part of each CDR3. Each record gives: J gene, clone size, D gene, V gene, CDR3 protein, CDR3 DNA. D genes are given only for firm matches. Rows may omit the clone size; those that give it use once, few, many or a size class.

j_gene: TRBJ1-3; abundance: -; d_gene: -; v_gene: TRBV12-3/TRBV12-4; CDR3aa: CASSFSTIYF; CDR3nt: TGTGCCAGCAGTTTCAGCACCATATATTTT
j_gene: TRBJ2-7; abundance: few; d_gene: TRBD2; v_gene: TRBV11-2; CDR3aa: CASSSVGTSKYEQYF; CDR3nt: TGTGCCAGCAGCTCAGTCGGGACTAGCAAGTACGAGCAGTACTTC
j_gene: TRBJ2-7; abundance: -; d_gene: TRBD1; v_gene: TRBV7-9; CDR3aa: CASSFPGTAFIEQYF; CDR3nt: TGTGCCAGCAGCTTCCCCGGGACAGCCTTCATCGAGCAGTACTTC
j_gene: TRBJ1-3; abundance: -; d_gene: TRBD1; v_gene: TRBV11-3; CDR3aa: CASSLGPQGLGSGNTIYF; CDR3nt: TGTGCCAGCAGCTTGGGCCCACAGGGGCTCGGCTCTGGAAACACCATATATTTT
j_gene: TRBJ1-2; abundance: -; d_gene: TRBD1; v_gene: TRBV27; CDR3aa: CASSLAGGHIYGYTF; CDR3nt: TGTGCCAGCAGTTTGGCAGGGGGCCATATCTATGGCTACACCTTC
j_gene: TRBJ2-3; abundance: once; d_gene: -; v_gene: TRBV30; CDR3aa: CAWSRGSTTDTQYF; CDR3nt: TGTGCCTGGAGCAGGGGCAGCACCACAGATACGCAGTATTTT
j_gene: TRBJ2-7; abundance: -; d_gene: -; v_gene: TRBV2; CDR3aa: CASSEDYASSYEQYF; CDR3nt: TGTGCCAGCAGTGAAGACTACGCCAGCTCCTACGAGCAGTACTTC
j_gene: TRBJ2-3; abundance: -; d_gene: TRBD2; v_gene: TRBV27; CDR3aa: CASSSYGAGGADTQYF; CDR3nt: TGTGCCAGCAGTTCCTATGGGGCGGGAGGGGCAGATACGCAGTATTTT
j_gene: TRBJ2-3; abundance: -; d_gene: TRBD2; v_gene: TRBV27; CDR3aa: CASSLGLAGGTDTQYF; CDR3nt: TGTGCCAGCAGTTTAGGGCTAGCGGGAGGTACAGATACGCAGTATTTT
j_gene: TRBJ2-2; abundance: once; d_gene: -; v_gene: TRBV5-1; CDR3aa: CASSLGGKNTGELFF; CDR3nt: TGCGCCAGCAGCTTGGGGGGCAAGAACACCGGGGAGCTGTTTTTT
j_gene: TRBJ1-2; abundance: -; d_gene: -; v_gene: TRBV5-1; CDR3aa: CASSLAGFDGYTF; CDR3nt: TGCGCCAGCAGCTTGGCAGGGTTTGATGGCTACACCTTC
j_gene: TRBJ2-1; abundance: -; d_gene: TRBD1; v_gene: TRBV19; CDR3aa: CASSIHRGPEVEQFF; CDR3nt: TGTGCCAGTAGTATCCACAGGGGGCCGGAGGTTGAGCAGTTCTTC
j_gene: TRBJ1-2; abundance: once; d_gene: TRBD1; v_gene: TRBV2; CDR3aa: CASSFLFPTGGAGYTF; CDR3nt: TGTGCCAGCAGTTTTCTTTTTCCGACAGGGGGTGCTGGCTACACCTTC
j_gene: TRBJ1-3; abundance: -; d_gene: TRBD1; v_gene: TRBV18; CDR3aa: CASSPRDSQKVASGNTIYF; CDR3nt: TGTGCCAGCTCACCCAGGGACAGCCAGAAAGTGGCCTCTGGAAACACCATATATTTT
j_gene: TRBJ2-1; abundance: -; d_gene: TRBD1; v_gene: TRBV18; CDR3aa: CASSPGQANEQFF; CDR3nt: TGTGCCAGCTCACCCGGACAGGCCAATGAGCAGTTCTTC
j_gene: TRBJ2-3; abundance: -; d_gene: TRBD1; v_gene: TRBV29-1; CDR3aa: CSVGQGAADTQYF; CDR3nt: TGCAGCGTTGGGCAGGGGGCAGCAGATACGCAGTATTTT
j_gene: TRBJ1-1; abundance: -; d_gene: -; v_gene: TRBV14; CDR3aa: CASSRGQLEAFF; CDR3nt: TGTGCCAGCAGCCGCGGACAGCTTGAAGCTTTCTTT
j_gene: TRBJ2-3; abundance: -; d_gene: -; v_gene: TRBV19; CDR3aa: CASSIQGGDTQYF; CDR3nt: TGTGCCAGTAGTATACAGGGTGGTGATACGCAGTATTTT
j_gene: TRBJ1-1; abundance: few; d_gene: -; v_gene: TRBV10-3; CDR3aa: CAISNSGTEAFF; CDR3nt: TGTGCCATCAGCAACTCAGGGACTGAAGCTTTCTTT
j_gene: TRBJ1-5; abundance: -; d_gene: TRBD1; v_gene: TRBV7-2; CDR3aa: CASSLGGTGPQPQHF; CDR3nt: TGTGCCAGCAGCTTAGGCGGGACAGGGCCCCAGCCCCAGCATTTT
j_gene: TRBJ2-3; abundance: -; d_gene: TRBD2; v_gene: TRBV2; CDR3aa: CASSDKYRVTGTSGRAVTDTQYF; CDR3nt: TGTGCCAGCAGTGATAAGTACAGGGTAACCGGGACTAGCGGGAGGGCAGTAACAGATACGCAGTATTTT
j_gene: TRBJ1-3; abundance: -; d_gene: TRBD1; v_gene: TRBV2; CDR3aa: CASSDTGVRGNTIYF; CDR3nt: TGTGCCAGCAGTGATACAGGGGTACGTGGAAACACCATATATTTT
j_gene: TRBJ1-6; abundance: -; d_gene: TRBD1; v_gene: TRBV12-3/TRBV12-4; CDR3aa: CASRNRGDPPLHF; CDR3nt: TGTGCCAGCAGGAACAGGGGGGATCCCCCCCTCCACTTT
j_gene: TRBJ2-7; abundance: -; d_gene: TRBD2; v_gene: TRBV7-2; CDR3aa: CASSASGRSSYEQYF; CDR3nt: TGTGCCAGCAGCGCTAGCGGGAGGTCTTCCTACGAGCAGTACTTC
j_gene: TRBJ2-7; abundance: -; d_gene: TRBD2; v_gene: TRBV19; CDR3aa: CASSIRRTSGFYEQYF; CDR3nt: TGTGCCAGTAGTATCCGCCGGACTAGTGGTTTCTACGAGCAGTACTTC
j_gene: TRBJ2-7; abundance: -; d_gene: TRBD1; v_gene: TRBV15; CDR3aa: CATSRGDSSYEQYF; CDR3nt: TGTGCCACCAGCCGAGGGGACAGCTCCTACGAGCAGTACTTC
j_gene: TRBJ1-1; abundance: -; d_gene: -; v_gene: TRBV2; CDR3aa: CASTQYEAFF; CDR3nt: TGTGCCAGCACACAGTATGAAGCTTTCTTT
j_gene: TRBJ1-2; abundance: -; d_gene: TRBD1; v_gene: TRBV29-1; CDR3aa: CSADGTDSYGYTF; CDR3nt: TGCAGCGCTGATGGGACAGACAGCTATGGCTACACCTTC
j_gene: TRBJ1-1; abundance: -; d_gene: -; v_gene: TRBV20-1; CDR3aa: CSAYNTEAFF; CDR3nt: TGCAGTGCCTATAACACTGAAGCTTTCTTT